This T cell receptor beta chain was captured by sequencing in a study of brain metastases from non-small cell lung cancer. Profiling relied on immunoSEQ multiplex PCR, and the TCRdb table lists in-frame clones only, not all of them. The table shows approximately 2,700 clones, with around 86% occurring only once. Germline V lookup: CDR1 SGHTA, CDR2 FQGTGA. The CDR3 sequence is 14 residues long. J lost 0 bases, V lost 5 bases, and 2 bases had no gene match. As regards this clone: The antigen is not known.

Study-level findings and limits: T-cell infiltration was lower in brain metastases than primaries (P < 0.001). T-cell clones appeared expanded in approximately 64% of brain metastases relative to matched primary tumors. Metastases had sparse T cells but largely shared repertoires with primaries.

The chain recombines TRBV7-3 with TRBJ2-7; 9 nucleotides match TRBD2. The specimen sequenced was primary lung tumor tissue. The sequence was collected from a donor at least 40 years old with non-small cell lung cancer. CDR3 in DNA: TGTGCCAGCAGCGAGCGGGGGGCCTCCTACGAGCAGTACTTC. The encoded protein is CASSERGASYEQYF.